These 9 T cell receptor beta chains were sequenced from one sample in a study of shared clonotypes between healthy human individuals. CD45RO negativity and positive selection for CCR7 defined naive CD8 cells, a population that excluded terminally differentiated effector memory CD45RA+ cells. Sequencing was performed with immunoSEQ multiplex PCR; in TCRdb, only in-frame clones are kept and a portion is missing. The sample lists hundreds of thousands of clones; roughly 95% were seen once. Sequencing used naive CD8+ T cells sorted from blood. These receptors originate from a woman in her 30s in good health.

V is TRBV28 and J is TRBJ2-5; no clear D. The end of the DNA fits TRBJ2-7 better, so the J call may be wrong. Germline-derived CDR1 and CDR2 are MDHEN and SYDVKM. The CDR3 length is 11 residues. The CDR3 DNA sequence: TGTGCCAGCAGTTTGAACGGCGAGCAGTACTTC. Its protein product is CASSLNGEQYF.

The chain is built from TRBV6-5 and TRBJ1-1, with D possibly TRBD1 on 5 matching bases. Germline lookup yields CDR1 MNHEY and CDR2 SVGAGI. The V end was cut by 6 bases, the J end by 4 bases, with 15 bases between. The CDR3 totals 14 residues. CDR3 residues: CASRNGGGSTEAFF. The CDR3 nucleotides are TGTGCCAGCAGAAACGGCGGGGGTTCCACTGAAGCTTTCTTT.

The chain links TRBV5-1 to TRBJ1-1; D is unclear. There are 14 residues in the CDR3. V lost 0 bases and J 8 bases, leaving 14 bases between the germline ends. Germline lookup yields CDR1 SGHRS and CDR2 YFSETQ. CDR3 in DNA: TGCGCCAGCAGCTTGGCCGGCGGCGAAATCGAAGCTTTCTTT. This sequence encodes CASSLAGGEIEAFF.

The rearrangement joins TRBV28 to TRBJ1-5; D gene ambiguous. Germline values: CDR1 MDHEN, CDR2 SYDVKM. The CDR3 runs 19 residues. The V end was cut by 6 bases, the J end by 0 bases, with 24 bases between. The CDR3 DNA reads TGTGCCAGCAGCACCCCCAGGACGGAGGTCCAATATAGCAATCAGCCCCAGCATTTT. Protein sequence: CASSTPRTEVQYSNQPQHF.

The chain couples TRBV28 to TRBJ2-7; 7 nucleotides align to TRBD2. The CDR3 has 15 residues. With 6 bases clipped from V and 2 bases from J, the junction kept 10 bases outside the gene matches. CDR1 is MDHEN, CDR2 SYDVKM, per germline. This chain's CDR3 is CASSPWGSGAYEQYF. The CDR3 nucleotides read TGTGCCAGCAGCCCCTGGGGAAGCGGGGCCTACGAGCAGTACTTC.

The rearrangement joins TRBV25-1 to TRBJ1-4; a possible D gene is TRBD1 (6 bases). Trimming pared 1 base from V and 11 bases from J, leaving 14 bases between. CDR1 and CDR2 (germline): MGHDK, SYGVNS. The length of the CDR3 is 14 residues. CDR3 protein: CASSESLWRGKLFF. For the CDR3, the DNA is TGTGCCAGCAGTGAATCCTTATGGAGGGGGAAACTGTTTTTT.

As to this clone: This same CDR3 is encoded by further DNA sequences in the sample. The chain carries TRBV28 and TRBJ1-1; D not resolved. V shed 3 bases and J shed 2 bases, with 7 bases lying between them. Germline CDR1 MDHEN, CDR2 SYDVKM. The CDR3 sequence is 13 residues long. The CDR3 nucleotides are TGTGCCAGCAGTTTTCGGCTAAACACTGAAGCTTTCTTT. Translating it yields CASSFRLNTEAFF.

CDR3 nucleotide sequence: TGTGCCAGCAGTCAAATAACAGGGACTGGGGCCAACGTCCTGACTTTC. Protein product: CASSQITGTGANVLTF. This sequence joins TRBV27 and TRBJ2-6, with a tentative D call TRBD1 (6 bases). V was cut by 5 bases and J by 2 bases, with 13 bases left in between. The CDR3 is 16 amino acids. Germline V gene data show CDR1 as MNHEY and CDR2 as SMNVEV (reference sequence). Looking up the rest from reference TRBV27 and TRBJ2-6 gives the full variable domain: EAQVTQNPRYLITVTGKKLTVTCSQNMNHEYMSWYRQDPGLGLRQIYYSMNVEVTDKGDVPEGYKVSRKEKRNFPLILESPSPNQTSLYFCASSQITGTGANVLTFGAGSRLTVL.

This sequence joins TRBV28 and TRBJ2-4; D unclear. This CDR3 contains 17 residues. Germline V gene lookup returns CDR1 MDHEN and CDR2 SYDVKM. V gave up 3 bases and J gave up 9 bases, with 24 bases separating them. The CDR3: CASSFSQISGRARIQYF. The CDR3 DNA reads as TGTGCCAGCAGTTTCTCCCAAATTTCAGGACGGGCGCGCATTCAGTACTTC.